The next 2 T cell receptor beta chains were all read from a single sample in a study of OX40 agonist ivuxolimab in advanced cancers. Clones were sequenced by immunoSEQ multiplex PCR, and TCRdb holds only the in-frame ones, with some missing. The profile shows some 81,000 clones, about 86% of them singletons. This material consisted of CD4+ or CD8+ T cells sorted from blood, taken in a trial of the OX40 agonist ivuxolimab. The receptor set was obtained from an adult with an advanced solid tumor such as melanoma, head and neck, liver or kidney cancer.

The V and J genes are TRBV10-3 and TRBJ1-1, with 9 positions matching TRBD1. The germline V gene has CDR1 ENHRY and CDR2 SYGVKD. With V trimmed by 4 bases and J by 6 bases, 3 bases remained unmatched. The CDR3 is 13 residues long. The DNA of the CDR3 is TGTGCCATCAGTGTGGGACAGGGACCTGAAGCTTTCTTT. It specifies CAISVGQGPEAFF.

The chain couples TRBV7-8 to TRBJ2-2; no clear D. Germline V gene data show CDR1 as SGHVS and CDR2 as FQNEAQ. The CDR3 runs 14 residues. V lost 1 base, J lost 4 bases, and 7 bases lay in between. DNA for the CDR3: TGTGCCAGCAGCTTAGGTTGGGGCACCGGGGAGCTGTTTTTT. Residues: CASSLGWGTGELFF. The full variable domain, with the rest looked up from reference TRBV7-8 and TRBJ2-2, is GAGVSQSPRYKVAKRGQDVALRCDPISGHVSLFWYQQALGQGPEFLTYFQNEAQLDKSGLPSDRFFAERPEGSVSTLKIQRTQQEDSAVYLCASSLGWGTGELFFGEGSRLTVL.